The sample holds a few counts of the clone carrying this T cell receptor beta chain. The antigen remains unidentified. Within the sample, other DNA sequences also encode this same CDR3. Since all of the isolated RNA was reverse transcribed, expressed TCRB transcripts were what got sequenced. Assay used: immunoSEQ multiplex PCR; TCRdb lists only in-frame clones, some missing. Altogether roughly 260,000 clones are present, roughly 11% being singletons, with the ten largest covering over 0.015%. This sample was included in a study of beta chain features in type 1 diabetes. Study-wide context: Sorted cells from all samples, numbering about 100,000,000, were examined.

The purity of all sorted populations exceeded 95%. Overall study results and limits: Researchers caution that PCR might favor shorter templates, equally among patients and controls. Researchers report that Type 1 diabetes patients had moderately but significantly shorter TCRB CDR3s across all four CD4+ subsets. Naive, central memory and Treg TCRB repertoires seemed to resemble each other more closely in patients than they did in healthy donors.

V was pared by 3 bases and J by 0 bases, with 3 bases between. This CDR3 is built from 14 residues. Germline lookup yields CDR1 MGHDK and CDR2 SYGVNS. Material for sequencing was naive CD4+ T cells from blood. The chain uses TRBV25-1 and TRBJ2-6, with unresolved D. The sequence derives from a young man with type 1 diabetes. For the CDR3, the DNA is TGTGCCAGCAGTGATAGCTCTGGGGCCAACGTCCTGACTTTC. This sequence encodes CASSDSSGANVLTF.